This is a list of T cell receptor beta chains from one sample in a study of cytomegalovirus exposure and HLA in healthy donors. Here immunoSEQ multiplex PCR was the method, and the copy in TCRdb shows in-frame clones only, minus some. The sample carries 150,000 to 200,000 clones, approximately 70% recorded once. Sequencing input: PBMCs. The receptor set was obtained from a man aged 35-49 years in good health and CMV-seropositive. CDR3s include the opening cysteine and the closing phenylalanine or tryptophan. The D gene is left open where the match is weak. Clone size is stated in some rows and not others, as once, few, many or a class when expanded.

V: TRBV4-3; D: NA; J: TRBJ2-6; size: few; DNA: TGCGCCAGCAGCCAAGCCTTGACAGGCTCTGGGGCCAACGTCCTGACTTTC; CDR3: CASSQALTGSGANVLTF
V: TRBV10-1; D: TRBD1; J: TRBJ2-7; size: NA; DNA: TGCGCCAGCAGTGAGTCTATAGGACAGGGGTATCGCTACGAGCAGTACTTC; CDR3: CASSESIGQGYRYEQYF
V: TRBV10-3; D: NA; J: TRBJ1-2; size: NA; DNA: TGTGCCATCAGGTCAGGGGTGGGGTATGGCTACACCTTC; CDR3: CAIRSGVGYGYTF
V: TRBV7-2; D: TRBD2; J: TRBJ2-5; size: NA; DNA: TGTGCCAGCAGCTTAGAAAGCGGGGGGGCGGACCCGGGGGTAACCCAGTACTTC; CDR3: CASSLESGGADPGVTQYF
V: TRBV5-6; D: NA; J: TRBJ2-6; size: few; DNA: TGTGCCAGCAGCACAGAGATACATCGATTGCACGTCCTGACTTTC; CDR3: CASSTEIHRLHVLTF
V: TRBV19; D: TRBD1; J: TRBJ2-7; size: NA; DNA: TGTGCCAGTAGTATCGGACTTGGCCGGGGGACAGGGTCGGGATCCGAGCAGTACTTC; CDR3: CASSIGLGRGTGSGSEQYF
V: TRBV6-5; D: NA; J: TRBJ1-1; size: NA; DNA: TGTGCCAGCAGTTACTATCTGTTCACTGAAGCTTTCTTT; CDR3: CASSYYLFTEAFF
V: TRBV5-1; D: TRBD2; J: TRBJ2-2; size: NA; DNA: TGCGCCAGCAGCCCCGGGACTAGCGGGACCGGGGAGCTGTTTTTT; CDR3: CASSPGTSGTGELFF
V: TRBV19; D: NA; J: TRBJ1-2; size: NA; DNA: TGTGCCAGTAGTCCCCGTAGTTCACCGGGGGGGGGCTACACCTTC; CDR3: CASSPRSSPGGGYTF
V: TRBV6-1; D: NA; J: TRBJ2-7; size: NA; DNA: TGTGCCAGCGGACTCGCCGGGTCCTACGAGCAGTACTTC; CDR3: CASGLAGSYEQYF
V: TRBV5-1; D: NA; J: TRBJ1-1; size: once; DNA: TGCGCCAGCAGCCCACGGGGTGGGTCCACTGAAGCTTTCTTT; CDR3: CASSPRGGSTEAFF
V: TRBV5-1; D: NA; J: TRBJ2-3; size: NA; DNA: TGCGCCAGCAGACGGGGGGCTAAAGATACGCAGTATTTT; CDR3: CASRRGAKDTQYF
V: TRBV7-7; D: TRBD1; J: TRBJ1-4; size: NA; DNA: TGTGCTAGCAGCCAAGGACAGGGTGGGGAAAAACTGTTTTTT; CDR3: CASSQGQGGEKLFF
V: TRBV5-6; D: NA; J: TRBJ2-5; size: NA; DNA: TGTGCCAGCAGCCCGGCAGGGACAACAGGAAAAGAGACCCAGTACTTC; CDR3: CASSPAGTTGKETQYF
V: TRBV5-4; D: TRBD2; J: TRBJ2-3; size: NA; DNA: TGTGCCAGCAGCAAAGGACTAGCGGGGGGCACAGATACGCAGTATTTT; CDR3: CASSKGLAGGTDTQYF
V: TRBV4-1; D: NA; J: TRBJ1-6; size: NA; DNA: TGCGCCAGCAGCCAAGATCTTCCCTCACCCCTCCACTTT; CDR3: CASSQDLPSPLHF
V: TRBV7-8; D: TRBD1; J: TRBJ1-2; size: few; DNA: TGTGCCAGCAGCTTTCGTACAGGGGCAAACTATGGCTACACCTTC; CDR3: CASSFRTGANYGYTF
V: TRBV19; D: TRBD1; J: TRBJ1-5; size: NA; DNA: TGTGCCAGTACCCACACCGGGACAGGGGGCGGTAGCAATCAGCCCCAGCATTTT; CDR3: CASTHTGTGGGSNQPQHF
V: TRBV4-3; D: NA; J: TRBJ1-1; size: NA; DNA: TGCGCCAGCAGCCAAGTACAGGGTGAAGCTTTCTTT; CDR3: CASSQVQGEAFF
V: TRBV29-1; D: NA; J: TRBJ1-4; size: NA; DNA: TGCAGCGTTGAACTTCGTCACCAAGCGGCTATTTGTTACGTATGGCAGTGGGAAAAACTGTTTTTT; CDR3: CSVELRHQAAICYVWQWEKLFF
V: TRBV7-3; D: TRBD2; J: TRBJ2-7; size: NA; DNA: TGTGCCAGCAGCTTACTAGCGGGGGGCGAGCAGTACTTC; CDR3: CASSLLAGGEQYF
V: TRBV7-8; D: NA; J: TRBJ1-5; size: NA; DNA: TGTGCCAGCCGGAGGGGAAGAAAGGAGGATCAGCCCCAGCATTTT; CDR3: CASRRGRKEDQPQHF
V: TRBV7-9; D: TRBD1; J: TRBJ1-1; size: NA; DNA: TGTGCCAGCAGCCGGGGACAGGGATCCACTGAAGCTTTCTTT; CDR3: CASSRGQGSTEAFF
V: TRBV6-5; D: NA; J: TRBJ2-5; size: NA; DNA: TGTGCCAGCAGTTACACATCGGGAGCTTCGGAGACCCAGTACTTC; CDR3: CASSYTSGASETQYF
V: TRBV7-9; D: TRBD1; J: TRBJ2-5; size: few; DNA: TGTGCCAGCAGCACCCTGGACAGGGGCCGGGAAGAGACCCAGTACTTC; CDR3: CASSTLDRGREETQYF
V: TRBV5-1; D: TRBD1; J: TRBJ2-1; size: NA; DNA: TGCGCCAGCAGTTCTATTGGGACAGGGGGTAATGAGCAGTTCTTC; CDR3: CASSSIGTGGNEQFF
V: TRBV28; D: TRBD1; J: TRBJ1-2; size: NA; DNA: TGTGCCAGCAACCCGCCGGGACAGAACTATGGCTACACCTTC; CDR3: CASNPPGQNYGYTF
V: TRBV7-2; D: NA; J: TRBJ2-5; size: NA; DNA: TGTGCCAGCAGCTTGATCAGGTACCAAGAGACCCAGTACTTC; CDR3: CASSLIRYQETQYF